This T cell receptor (beta chain) was recorded in a study of T cell repertoires in cytomegalovirus infection. About the study: Recently identified HLA-C-restricted and well-studied HLA-B-restricted CMV epitopes were used. Indications came from public TCR beta signatures; they pointed to CMV infection and to a matching HLA type. Study results and limitations: Ex vivo, HLA-C-restricted CMV-specific TCR beta clonotypes prevailed over the rest of the response.

The CDR3 runs 15 residues. Germline-derived CDR1 and CDR2 are ENHRY and SYGVKD. The V and J ends lost 3 bases and 1 base, in that order; junction bases with no gene match: 6. TCRdb re-called the reads with MiXCR, one entry per CDR3 protein. The sample shows approximately 730,000 distinct CDR3 sequences, roughly 33% of them seen only once. This clonotype was seen a few times. What it binds is not known. The sequence came from a human donor in good health (CMV status not recorded). Some clones in this sample may be carry-over from other donors' samples. The genes are TRBV10-3 and TRBJ2-7, with 7 bases identical to TRBD1. The sequencing here drew on cultured PBMCs, taken from culture after CMV antigen stimulation. CDR3 residues: CAISDARDSSYEQYF. As DNA, the CDR3 is TGTGCCATCAGTGATGCTAGGGACAGTTCCTACGAGCAGTACTTC.